These T cell receptor beta chains were read from a single sample in a study of CD8 T cells in ankylosing spondylitis. Via MiXCR, TCRdb re-called the 5' RACE reads, giving one row per CDR3 protein. This table holds 400,000 or so distinct CDR3 sequences, roughly 25% found once. The source material was blood, either unsorted or a sorted T cell fraction (not recorded which). These receptors were taken from a male donor with ankylosing spondylitis. CDR3s include the opening cysteine and the closing phenylalanine or tryptophan. A D gene is named only where the DNA matches it firmly. Not all rows give a size; the values are once, few, many and, for expanded clones, a class.

cdr3_nt cdr3_aa d_call cdr3_length v_call clone_size j_call
TGTGCCAGCAGCCCATCCCCGTCTAGCTTGGGAGGTGAGCAGTTCTTC CASSPSPSSLGGEQFF . 16 TRBV11-2 . TRBJ2-1
TGTGCCAGCAGCCCATGGGGGGGGAAGAGCTCCTACAATGAGCAGTTCTTC CASSPWGGKSSYNEQFF TRBD2 17 TRBV7-7 . TRBJ2-1
TGTGCCAGCAGCCAAGATTGGGCCGAAAACACTGAAGCTTTCTTT CASSQDWAENTEAFF . 15 TRBV14 . TRBJ1-1
TGTGCCAGCACCTGGGGGGGGTCCTACAATGAGCAGTTCTTC CASTWGGSYNEQFF TRBD2 14 TRBV7-2 few TRBJ2-1
TGTGCCATTGGGGTAAACACCATATATTTT CAIGVNTIYF . 10 TRBV10-3 . TRBJ1-3
TGTGCCAGCAGCTTACTACATGAGAACACTGAAGCTTTCTTT CASSLLHENTEAFF . 14 TRBV7-8 . TRBJ1-1
TGCAGTGCTAGAGACCCTAAAGGGACCGGGGAGCTGTTTTTT CSARDPKGTGELFF . 14 TRBV20-1 . TRBJ2-2
TGCAGTGCTAGGGTTGTACAAGATACGCAGTATTTT CSARVVQDTQYF . 12 TRBV20-1 few TRBJ2-3
TGCAGTGTAGAGGACAGGGTGGGCCACAATGAGCAGTTCTTC CSVEDRVGHNEQFF TRBD1 14 TRBV20-1 few TRBJ2-1
TGTGCCACCAGTGATTATCGACAGGCTGAAGCTTTCTTT CATSDYRQAEAFF . 13 TRBV24-1 . TRBJ1-1
TGTGCCAGCAGCTTAGTAAGAGGACAGGTCAAAGTGACCTACGAGCAGTACTTC CASSLVRGQVKVTYEQYF TRBD1 18 TRBV7-8 few TRBJ2-7
TGCAGTGCTAGAGCTAAGAAGGGACAGGGAAGCACAGATACGCAGTATTTT CSARAKKGQGSTDTQYF TRBD1 17 TRBV20-1 few TRBJ2-3
TGTGCCAGCAGCTCCGGGACTAGCGGAGGGCCAAATACGCAGTATTTT CASSSGTSGGPNTQYF TRBD2 16 TRBV7-7 few TRBJ2-3
TGCAGTGCCGCGGACAGAATTACCGGGGAGCTGTTTTTT CSAADRITGELFF . 13 TRBV20-1 . TRBJ2-2
TGTGCCACCAGCAGAACAGGGGGGAACTATGGCTACACCTTC CATSRTGGNYGYTF TRBD1 14 TRBV15 few TRBJ1-2
TGTGCCAGCAGCCGCCATACTTTGAAGGGATATAATTCACCCCTCCACTTT CASSRHTLKGYNSPLHF . 17 TRBV7-8 . TRBJ1-6
TGTGCCATCGGTACTTTTGGGGAGGACTATGGCTACACCTTC CAIGTFGEDYGYTF . 14 TRBV10-3 . TRBJ1-2
TGCAGTGCTAGAGATCGGCGGGCCCACAATGAGCAGTTCTTC CSARDRRAHNEQFF . 14 TRBV20-1 . TRBJ2-1
TGCAGTGCTAACGGAATGGTGGGAGTGGCAGATACGCAGTATTTT CSANGMVGVADTQYF . 15 TRBV20-1 few TRBJ2-3
TGTGCCAGCTCGGCGACCAGGGACAGGGGGACTGAAGCTTTCTTT CASSATRDRGTEAFF TRBD1 15 TRBV18 few TRBJ1-1
TGTGCCAGCAGTTTATCGTGGACAGTTAATGAAAAACTGTTTTTT CASSLSWTVNEKLFF . 15 TRBV27 . TRBJ1-4
TGTGCCGGGAGTGGGGGAGGGCCCTTGGATACGCAGTATTTT CAGSGGGPLDTQYF TRBD2 14 TRBV28 few TRBJ2-3